Given below is one T cell receptor beta chain in context. These data belong to a study of patients and donors after allogeneic stem cell transplantation. MiXCR, run by TCRdb on the RT-PCR reads, gives a single entry per CDR3 protein. In the table there are roughly 960,000 distinct CDR3 sequences, around 17% of which are singletons. Germline CDR1 is PRHDT and CDR2 is FYEKMQ (reference sequence). The germline V and J ends were trimmed by 3 bases and 6 bases, with 14 bases remaining between them. The CDR3 contains 14 residues. Sequenced material: blood, either unsorted or a sorted T cell fraction (not recorded which). The receptor comes from a human donor who was either an allogeneic HSCT recipient or a stem cell or donor lymphocyte infusion donor (not recorded which). It is not recorded whose cells these are; they may come from a transplant donor. V and J are TRBV13 and TRBJ1-2; D is undetermined. The CDR3 DNA follows: TGTGCCAGCAGCTTCTGGGGTCGGCTTAATGGCTACACCTTC. Protein product: CASSFWGRLNGYTF.